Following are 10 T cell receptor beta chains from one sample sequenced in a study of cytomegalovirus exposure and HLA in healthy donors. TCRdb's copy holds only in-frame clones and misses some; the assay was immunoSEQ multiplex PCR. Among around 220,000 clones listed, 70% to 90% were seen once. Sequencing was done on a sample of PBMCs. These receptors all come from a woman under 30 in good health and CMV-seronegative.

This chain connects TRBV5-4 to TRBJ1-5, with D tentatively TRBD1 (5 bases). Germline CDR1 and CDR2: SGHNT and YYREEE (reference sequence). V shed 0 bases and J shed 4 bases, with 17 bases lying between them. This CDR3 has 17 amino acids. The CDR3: CASSLEAGLYSNQPQHF. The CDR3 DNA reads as TGTGCCAGCAGCTTGGAGGCAGGGTTGTACTCGAATCAGCCCCAGCATTTT.

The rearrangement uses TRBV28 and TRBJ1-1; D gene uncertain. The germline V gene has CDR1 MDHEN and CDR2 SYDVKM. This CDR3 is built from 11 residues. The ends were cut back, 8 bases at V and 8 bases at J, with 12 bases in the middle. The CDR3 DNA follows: TGTGCCAGCCGATACCTGCAGGAAGCTTTCTTT. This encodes CASRYLQEAFF.

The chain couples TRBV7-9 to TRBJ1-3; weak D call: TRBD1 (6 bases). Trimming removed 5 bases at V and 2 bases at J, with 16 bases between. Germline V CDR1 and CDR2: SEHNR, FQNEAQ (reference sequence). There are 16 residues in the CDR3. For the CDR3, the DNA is TGTGCCAGCAGCCTAGACCAGGGGTATACTGGAAACACCATATATTTT. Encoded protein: CASSLDQGYTGNTIYF.

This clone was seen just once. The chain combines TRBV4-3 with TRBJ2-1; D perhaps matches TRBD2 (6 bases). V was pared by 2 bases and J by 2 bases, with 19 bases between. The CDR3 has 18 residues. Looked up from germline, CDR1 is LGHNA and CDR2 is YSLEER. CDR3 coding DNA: TGCGCCAGCAGCCAAAGGACCATTGGCGGGGCGCCCTACAATGAGCAGTTCTTC. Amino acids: CASSQRTIGGAPYNEQFF.

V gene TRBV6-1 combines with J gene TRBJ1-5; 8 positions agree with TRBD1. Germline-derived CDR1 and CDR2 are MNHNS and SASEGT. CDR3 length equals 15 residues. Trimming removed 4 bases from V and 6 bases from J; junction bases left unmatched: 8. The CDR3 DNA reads TGTGCCAGCAGTGTCACAGGGGGTCCAAGTCAGCCCCAGCATTTT. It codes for CASSVTGGPSQPQHF.

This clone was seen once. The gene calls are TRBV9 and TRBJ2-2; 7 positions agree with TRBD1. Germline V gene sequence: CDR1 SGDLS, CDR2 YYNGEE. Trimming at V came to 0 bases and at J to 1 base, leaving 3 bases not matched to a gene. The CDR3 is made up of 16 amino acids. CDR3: CASSVEGAQNTGELFF. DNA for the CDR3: TGTGCCAGCAGCGTAGAGGGGGCGCAGAACACCGGGGAGCTGTTTTTT.

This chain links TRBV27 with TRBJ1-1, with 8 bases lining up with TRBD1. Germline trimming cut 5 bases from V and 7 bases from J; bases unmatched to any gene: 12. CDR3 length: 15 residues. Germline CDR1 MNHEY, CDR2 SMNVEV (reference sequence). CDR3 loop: CASSPTSDRALEAFF. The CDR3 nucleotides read TGTGCCAGCAGTCCGACCTCGGACAGGGCGCTTGAAGCTTTCTTT.

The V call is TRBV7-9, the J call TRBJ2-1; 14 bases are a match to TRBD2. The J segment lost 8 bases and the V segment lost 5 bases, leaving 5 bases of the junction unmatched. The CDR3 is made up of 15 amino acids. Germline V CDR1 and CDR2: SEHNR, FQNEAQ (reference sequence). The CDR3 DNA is TGTGCCAGCAGCATGGGACTAGCGGGAGTAGATGAGCAGTTCTTC. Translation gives CASSMGLAGVDEQFF.

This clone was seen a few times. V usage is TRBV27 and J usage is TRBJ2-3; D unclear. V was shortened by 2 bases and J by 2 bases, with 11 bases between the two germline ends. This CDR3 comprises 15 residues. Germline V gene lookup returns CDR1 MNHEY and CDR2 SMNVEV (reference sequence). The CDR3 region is CASSLLETFTDTQYF. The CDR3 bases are TGTGCCAGCAGTTTACTAGAAACCTTCACAGATACGCAGTATTTT.

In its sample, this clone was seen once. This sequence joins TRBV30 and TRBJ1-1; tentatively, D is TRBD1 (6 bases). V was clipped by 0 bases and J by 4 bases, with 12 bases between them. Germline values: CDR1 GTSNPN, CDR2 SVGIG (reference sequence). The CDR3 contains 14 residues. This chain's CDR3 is CAWSVLVRGTEAFF. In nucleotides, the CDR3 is TGTGCCTGGAGTGTACTAGTCAGGGGCACTGAAGCTTTCTTT. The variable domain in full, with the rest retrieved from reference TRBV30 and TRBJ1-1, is SQTIHQWPATLVQPVGSPLSLECTVEGTSNPNLYWYRQAAGRGLQLLFYSVGIGQISSEVPQNLSASRPQDRQFILSSKKLLLSDSGFYLCAWSVLVRGTEAFFGQGTRLTVV.